The 7 T cell receptor beta chains below come from one sample, sequenced in a study of cytomegalovirus exposure and HLA in healthy donors. Primers included in the PCR were 60 Vbeta and 13 Jbeta primers. The assay was immunoSEQ multiplex PCR, and TCRdb's table has in-frame clones only and misses some. The table includes tens of thousands of clones, roughly 72% detected once. Material: PBMCs. The receptors come from a woman aged 50 to 60 in good health and CMV-seropositive.

This clone was counted a single time. The chain is built from TRBV6-6 and TRBJ2-7; D remains unclear. Trimming took off 7 bases at V and 13 bases at J, with 17 bases between the two ends. This CDR3 is 11 amino acids long. The germline CDR1 and CDR2 sequences are MNHNY and SVGAGI (reference sequence). The DNA of the CDR3 is TGTGCCAGCAAGGAGTCCTCCCCGGCATACTTC. Its protein product is CASKESSPAYF.

The chain joins TRBV7-9 to TRBJ1-6; 12 positions match TRBD1. Germline CDR1 is SEHNR and CDR2 is FQNEAQ (reference sequence). This CDR3 has 14 residues. The V segment lost 4 bases and the J segment 11 bases; nucleotides outside the gene matches: 3. Here the CDR3 reads CASSSRDRGPPLHF. CDR3 in DNA: TGTGCCAGCAGCTCCCGGGACAGGGGGCCACCCCTCCACTTT. The entire variable domain, with the rest obtained from reference TRBV7-9 and TRBJ1-6, is as follows: DTGVSQNPRHKITKRGQNVTFRCDPISEHNRLYWYRQTLGQGPEFLTYFQNEAQLEKSRLLSDRFSAERPKGSFSTLEIQRTEQGDSAMYLCASSSRDRGPPLHFGNGTRLTVT.

The J gene is TRBJ1-5, the V gene TRBV5-3; 7 bases line up with TRBD1. TRBV5-3 is assigned to the ORF class and has an uncertain function. The CDR3 loop spans 13 amino acids. The J segment lost 6 bases and the V segment lost 4 bases, leaving 4 bases of the junction unmatched. The DNA of the CDR3 is TGTGCCAGAAGCCCTCCAGGGGGTCAGCCCCAGCATTTT. As protein: CARSPPGGQPQHF.

V is TRBV28 and J is TRBJ1-1; D is unclear. CDR1 and CDR2 from the germline V gene are MDHEN and SYDVKM. The CDR3 covers 14 residues. V lost 1 base, J lost 3 bases, and 9 bases lay in between. CDR3 sequence (DNA): TGTGCCAGCAGTTTATATGCAGTCTACACTGAAGCTTTCTTT. Its translation is CASSLYAVYTEAFF.

The genes are TRBV7-3 and TRBJ1-1, with TRBD1 matching over 9 bases. The CDR3 runs 16 residues. CDR1 and CDR2 (germline): SGHTA, FQGTGA. After removal of 5 bases from V and 4 bases from J, the junction contained 11 bases not matched to a gene. This CDR3 is CASSRSGTGTATEAFF. The CDR3 DNA reads TGTGCCAGCAGCCGCTCCGGGACAGGGACGGCCACTGAAGCTTTCTTT.

The V gene is TRBV6-5, the J gene TRBJ2-2, with a tentative D call TRBD2 (6 bases). CDR1 and CDR2 (germline): MNHEY, SVGAGI. CDR3 length: 16 amino acids. With 0 bases removed from V and 1 base from J, the gap between germline ends came to 9 bases. CDR3 protein: CASSYSYGGNTGELFF. CDR3 coding DNA: TGTGCCAGCAGTTACTCGTACGGGGGGAACACCGGGGAGCTGTTTTTT.

The chain recombines TRBV7-2 with TRBJ2-6, with a tentative D call TRBD2 (5 bases). There are 18 residues in the CDR3. Germline V gives CDR1 SGHTA, CDR2 FQGNSA. Deletions cut 5 bases from V and 0 bases from J, with 17 bases between. The DNA for the CDR3 is TGTGCCAGCAGCACAACCCCCGGGAACCCCTCTGGGGCCAACGTCCTGACTTTC. Translation: CASSTTPGNPSGANVLTF. Full variable domain (outside the CDR3, taken from reference TRBV7-2 and TRBJ2-6): GAGVSQSPSNKVTEKGKDVELRCDPISGHTALYWYRQSLGQGLEFLIYFQGNSAPDKSGLPSDRFSAERTGGSVSTLTIQRTQQEDSAVYLCASSTTPGNPSGANVLTFGAGSRLTVL.